This T cell receptor (beta chain) was sequenced for a study of immune evolution from preneoplasia to lung adenocarcinoma. Using immunoSEQ multiplex PCR, the repertoire was profiled, and TCRdb retains in-frame clones only, with some absent. The sample lists about 11,000 clones; roughly 70% were seen once. Histologic diagnosis was independently verified by two lung pathologists. This TCR was recovered from a person between 55 and 70 years old with lung adenocarcinoma. Some clones in this sample may be carry-over from other donors' samples. Source material: FFPE normal lung tissue adjacent to the tumor.

The CDR3 DNA is TGCGCCAGCAGTGATCTAGCGGGAGGTGCAGATACGCAGTATTTT. The encoded protein is CASSDLAGGADTQYF. The chain is built from TRBV10-1 and TRBJ2-3; 11 bases match TRBD2. Germline CDR1 WNHNN, CDR2 SYGVQD (reference sequence). V was pared by 3 bases and J by 4 bases, with 3 bases of the junction left unmatched. This CDR3 has 15 amino acids.